This T cell receptor (beta chain) was identified in a study of T cell changes during pregnancy in multiple sclerosis. Profiled with immunoSEQ multiplex PCR; TCRdb holds only in-frame clones, not every one. The data show roughly 70,000 clones, with over 85% seen just once and 0.95% to 1.5% held by the top ten. The germline gives CDR1 GTSNPN, CDR2 SVGIG (reference sequence). The CDR3 totals 14 residues. The J segment lost 5 bases and the V segment lost 3 bases, leaving 6 bases of the junction unmatched. J is TRBJ2-5 and V is TRBV30, with 10 bases lining up with TRBD2. This specimen consisted of peripheral blood, obtained in the third trimester of pregnancy. This sequence was found in a female donor with multiple sclerosis, enrolled in a pregnancy study. The DNA for the CDR3 is TGTGCCTGGAGCCCAGCGGGGGGGCAGGAGACCCAGTACTTC. Translated: CAWSPAGGQETQYF.